This T cell receptor beta chain was found in a study of OX40 agonist ivuxolimab in advanced cancers. Looking at the study overall: Patients took ivuxolimab, an agonistic anti-OX40 (CD134) antibody. Treatment received earlier with anti-PD-1, anti-PD-L1 or anti-CTLA-4 agents was allowed, and under 50% had some.

A remark on this clone: Antigen unknown.

Libraries were prepared by immunoSEQ multiplex PCR; TCRdb keeps only in-frame clonotypes and omits some of them. The data show 60,000 to 80,000 clones, with 70% to 85% seen just once and around 1.5% held by the top ten. Findings and limits, study-wide: In general, CD8+ T cells held more expanded clones than CD4+ did, on average.

This CDR3 is built from 15 residues. V was clipped by 4 bases and J by 0 bases, with 13 bases between them. Germline lookup yields CDR1 SEHNR and CDR2 FQNEAQ (reference sequence). Sampled blood was obtained at baseline, cycle 4 day 1, and cycle 7 day 1. The specimen comprised CD4+ or CD8+ T cells sorted from blood, sampled in a trial of the OX40 agonist ivuxolimab. The receptor's source is an adult with an advanced solid tumor such as melanoma, head and neck, liver or kidney cancer. The rearrangement uses TRBV7-9 and TRBJ2-7; D possibly corresponds to TRBD2 (6 bases). Here the CDR3 reads CASSSGGKASYEQYF. Written as DNA, the CDR3 is TGTGCCAGCAGCTCCGGAGGGAAAGCCTCCTACGAGCAGTACTTC.